Presented here are 10 T cell receptor beta chains from one specimen sequenced in a study of cytomegalovirus exposure and HLA in healthy donors. Use of 60 Vbeta and 13 Jbeta primers characterized the PCR. Produced via immunoSEQ multiplex PCR; TCRdb's table is partial and in-frame only. The table shows about 190,000 clones, with 78% occurring only once. The sample taken for sequencing was PBMCs. Receptors were obtained from a woman aged 25 to 39 in good health and CMV-seropositive.

The J gene is TRBJ1-5, the V gene TRBV19; 7 bases are a match to TRBD1. Germline CDR1 is LNHDA and CDR2 is SQIVND (reference sequence). Trimming cost V 5 bases and J 3 bases; bases outside gene matches: 7. The CDR3 extends over 15 amino acids. The CDR3 coding sequence is TGTGCCAGTAGTTTTAGACAGGGCCTCAATCAGCCCCAGCATTTT. Residues: CASSFRQGLNQPQHF.

The chain carries TRBV5-1 and TRBJ1-3, with TRBD1 matching over 7 bases. CDR1 is SGHRS, CDR2 YFSETQ, per germline. This CDR3 contains 15 residues. With 5 bases clipped from V and 7 bases from J, the junction kept 12 bases outside the gene matches. DNA for the CDR3: TGCGCCAGCAGTGGAGGGGGCCCTGGTATGAACACCATATATTTT. Protein product: CASSGGGPGMNTIYF.

This clone was counted between two and nine times. The chain uses TRBV10-3 and TRBJ1-4; 8 positions match TRBD1. The junction had 6 bases not matched to a gene; V was cut back by 6 bases and J by 0 bases. Per the germline V gene, CDR1 is ENHRY and CDR2 is SYGVKD. This CDR3 has 16 residues. The CDR3 reads CAIRPGQGATNEKLFF. CDR3 nucleotide sequence: TGTGCCATCAGACCCGGACAGGGAGCAACTAATGAAAAACTGTTTTTT.

The chain carries TRBV27 and TRBJ2-7; a possible D gene is TRBD1 (6 bases). V lost 0 bases and J lost 5, with 11 bases in between. Germline lookup yields CDR1 MNHEY and CDR2 SMNVEV (reference sequence). There are 14 residues in the CDR3. CDR3 bases: TGTGCCAGCAGTTTATCCCTGGCAGGGGACGAGCAGTACTTC. It specifies CASSLSLAGDEQYF.

This chain connects TRBV10-3 to TRBJ2-2; a weak D match, TRBD2 (5 bases). V lost 8 bases and J lost 4, with 17 bases in between. The CDR3 extends over 15 amino acids. Looked up from germline, CDR1 is ENHRY and CDR2 is SYGVKD. Written as DNA, the CDR3 is TGTGCCATCTCACGGGAACCCGGTGCCACCGGGGAGCTGTTTTTT. Amino acids: CAISREPGATGELFF.

This clone was seen a few times. The rearrangement uses TRBV4-2 and TRBJ2-3; perhaps TRBD2 as D (5 bases). CDR3 length: 16 amino acids. Germline loops: CDR1 LGHNA, CDR2 YNFKEQ. V shed 5 bases and J shed 0 bases, with 15 bases lying between them. The CDR3 DNA reads as TGTGCCAGCAGCTTAAACGAGCGGAGGAGCACAGATACGCAGTATTTT. This sequence encodes CASSLNERRSTDTQYF.

The rearrangement joins TRBV19 to TRBJ1-5; D is unresolved. Trimming took off 3 bases at V and 7 bases at J, with 13 bases between the two ends. The length of the CDR3 is 14 residues. The germline V gene encodes CDR1 LNHDA and CDR2 SQIVND (reference sequence). The CDR3 coding sequence is TGTGCCAGTAGTATTGGTTACGAGGAACAGCCCCAGCATTTT. It translates to CASSIGYEEQPQHF.

This clone has more than one count but fewer than ten. The chain recombines TRBV6-5 with TRBJ2-1, with D uncertain. Germline loops: CDR1 MNHEY, CDR2 SVGAGI. There are 12 residues in the CDR3. V lost 1 base to trimming and J lost 7 bases, with 5 bases between them. The CDR3 bases are TGTGCCAGCAGTTACTACGGGAATGAGCAGTTCTTC. The encoded protein is CASSYYGNEQFF.

On this clone: The junction does not match germline at one end; this may be a read error. The CDR3 protein is CASSSGQCGAPMNTEAFF. DNA of the CDR3: TGTGCTAGCAGCAGCGGACAGTGTGGAGCTCCGATGAACACTGAAGCTTTCTTT. The chain joins TRBV7-7 to TRBJ1-1, with D perhaps TRBD1 (6 bases). Looked up from germline, CDR1 is SSHAT and CDR2 is FNYEAQ (reference sequence). The CDR3 totals 18 residues.

V usage is TRBV7-9 and J usage is TRBJ2-1, with D maybe TRBD2 (5 bases). Trimming left V 5 bases short and J 12 bases short, with 23 bases between. Germline CDR1 SEHNR, CDR2 FQNEAQ (reference sequence). The CDR3 totals 15 residues. The CDR3 bases are TGTGCCAGCAGCCTTACCGAGGGCCCCTTTAGAGGGCAGTTCTTC. Translating it yields CASSLTEGPFRGQFF.